This TCR beta chain was sequenced during a study of molecular identifiers for immune sequencing clone quantification. Overall study findings and caveats: Researchers reportedly could pick up spiked Jurkat TCR RNA from one cell mixed into approximately 910,000 naive cells.

CDR1 and CDR2 from the germline V gene are MNHEY and SVGAGI. This CDR3 comprises 13 residues. The V end lost 2 bases, the J end lost 7 bases, and 9 bases lay between the germline ends. TCRdb ran MiXCR on the PCR reads and lists one entry per CDR3 protein. The sample gives around 100,000 distinct CDR3 sequences, 30% to 35% of which show up once; roughly 10% is in the top ten. This clonotype was observed many times. The target antigen is unknown. The clonotype originates from a human donor in good health. Some libraries in this study had Jurkat cell RNA spiked in. The chain is built from TRBV6-5 and TRBJ1-5, with D maybe TRBD1 (5 bases). The specimen was naive CD8+ T cells from blood, with Jurkat cell RNA spiked in. As to subset: FACS-sorted CD8+CD4-CCR7+CD45RA+ naive T cells. In nucleotides, the CDR3 is TGTGCCAGCAGTTACGCCCAGGGACAGCCCCAGCATTTT. Translated, it gives CASSYAQGQPQHF.